This T cell receptor beta chain stems from a study of T cell responses to AZD1222 COVID-19 vaccine. As for the study in general: Pooled samples include second doses given at about 4 or 12 weeks. Study observations and caveats: Clonal diversity may have been underestimated in mostly white British donors. Increased Spike-specific TCR breadth and depth were observed after two AZD1222 doses.

In regard to this clone: Its cognate antigen is unknown.

The repertoire was sequenced with immunoSEQ multiplex PCR; TCRdb's copy has only in-frame clones and lacks some. The sample contains about 150,000 clones, 90% to 95% of which appear only once. This receptor was identified in an adult in good health. The sequencing here drew on peripheral blood, taken on day 0 of AZD1222 vaccination.

CDR3 in amino acids: CASSPGNSNQPQHF. The CDR3 nucleotides are TGTGCCAGCAGCCCGGGGAATAGCAATCAGCCCCAGCATTTT. The chain employs TRBV2 and TRBJ1-5; no definite D call. V was clipped by 6 bases and J by 0 bases, with 9 bases between them. This CDR3 is built from 14 residues. Germline V gene lookup returns CDR1 SNHLY and CDR2 FYNNEI.